This T cell receptor (beta chain) stems from a study of early T cells in non-severe SARS-CoV-2 infection. The V and J ends lost 1 base and 3 bases, in that order; junction bases with no gene match: 2. The CDR3 runs 14 residues. Per the germline V gene, CDR1 is SGHNT and CDR2 is YENEEA. This clonotype has more than one count but fewer than ten. MiXCR, run by TCRdb on the 5' RACE reads, gives a single entry per CDR3 protein. The table lists fewer than 85,000 distinct CDR3 sequences, about a sixth of them singletons. The genes are TRBV11-3 and TRBJ2-5, with 7 bases lining up with TRBD2. Sequencing was carried out using whole blood. This clonotype originated in an adult who was a healthcare worker with PCR-confirmed SARS-CoV-2 infection or an uninfected control (not recorded which). CDR3 DNA sequence: TGTGCCAGCAGCTTAGTTGCGGGGGAAGAGACCCAGTACTTC. Protein sequence: CASSLVAGEETQYF.